The T cell receptor beta chain described here comes from a study of cytomegalovirus exposure and HLA in healthy donors. Germline V gives CDR1 LGHNA, CDR2 YNFKEQ. Trimming at V came to 4 bases and at J to 3 bases, leaving 12 bases not matched to a gene. CDR3 length: 17 residues. Study results and limitations: Common viral pathogens (according to a later analysis) appeared linked to several of the most significant clusters. In a later analysis, at a false discovery rate of 0.05, about 17,000 TCR beta sequences matched HLA alleles.

The PCR employed 60 Vbeta primers together with 13 Jbeta primers. Sequencing was performed with immunoSEQ multiplex PCR; in TCRdb, only in-frame clones are kept and a portion is missing. The sample records about 100,000 clones, roughly 85% being singletons. Note on this clone: Antigen: not known.

This receptor was taken from a man younger than 45 in good health and CMV-seronegative. The rearrangement uses TRBV4-2 and TRBJ1-1; 9 positions match TRBD1. Sample: PBMCs. The CDR3 coding sequence is TGTGCCAGCAGCCGTTACCCCACCGGGGACAGGGACACTGAAGCTTTCTTT. The encoded protein is CASSRYPTGDRDTEAFF.